The clone carrying this T cell receptor (beta chain) was observed at least ten times. V lost 5 bases and J 0 bases, leaving 7 bases between the germline ends. The germline CDR1 and CDR2 sequences are MNHEY and SVGAGI. The CDR3 loop spans 13 amino acids. This sample stems from a study of neurological immune-mediated disorders. TCRdb used MiXCR to reprocess the 5' RACE reads, holding one entry per CDR3 protein. The data hold 9,500 to 13,000 distinct CDR3 sequences, with roughly 21% observed a single time. This rearrangement joins TRBV6-5 to TRBJ1-1; D call uncertain. The sequenced material came from CD8+ T cells from blood. The TCR originated in a woman in her sixties with HTLV-1-associated myelopathy (HAM/TSP). The CDR3 is CASSITMNTEAFF. The CDR3 DNA sequence: TGTGCCAGCAGTATAACAATGAACACTGAAGCTTTCTTT.